The clone carrying this T cell receptor beta chain was picked up many times. What it binds is not known. This sample is part of a study of identical twins. Whole-study results and caveats: Out-of-frame TCR alpha sharing observed in monozygotic twins exceeded model estimates. Carriage of fewer insertions was seen in abundant cord blood beta clonotypes, whereas memory repertoires showed none.

A universal primer site arose from template switching, and cDNA bore unique molecular identifiers. MiXCR, applied by TCRdb to the 5' RACE reads, yields one record per CDR3 protein. The sample holds more than 200,000 distinct CDR3 sequences; over 13% are singletons and the top ten take approximately 9.3%. CDR1 is LGHNA and CDR2 is YSLEER in the germline V gene. With V trimmed by 1 base and J by 1 base, 3 bases remained unmatched. The CDR3 has 15 amino acids. The J gene is TRBJ2-7, the V gene TRBV4-3, with 8 bases that match TRBD2. The sequence derives from a woman aged 18-29 years in good health. Material for sequencing was memory (CD45RO+) T cells sorted from blood. The CDR3 nucleotides are TGCGCCAGCAGCCAAGGACTAGCGCAGTCCTACGAGCAGTACTTC. This sequence encodes CASSQGLAQSYEQYF.